The 5 T cell receptor beta chains reported below all come from one sample, sequenced in a study of radiotherapy plus CTLA-4 blockade in lung cancer (dated by TCRdb to the late 2010s). Library preparation was by the immunoSEQ multiplex PCR assay. TCRdb re-hosts the immuneACCESS table, in-frame sequences only. Its copies lack some clones; in the studies checked, an unresolved V gene accounts for under half of them, and the cause for the rest is not known. This sample has 65,000 to 85,000 clones in its table, and more than 70% of those were observed once. The ten largest clonotypes hold about 17% of the sample. Sample: peripheral blood, taken from a patient treated with radiotherapy plus ipilimumab. These receptors all stem from a human donor with non-small cell lung cancer whose response to radiotherapy plus ipilimumab could not be evaluated. Some clones in this sample may be carry-over from other donors' samples.

This clone came up once. The chain combines TRBV11-2 with TRBJ1-3; D call uncertain. The V end was cut by 2 bases, the J end by 1 base, with 9 bases between. CDR1 is SGHAT and CDR2 is FQNNGV in the germline V gene. The CDR3 spans 15 residues. The chain's CDR3 is CASSLQQLSGNTIYF. In nucleotides, the CDR3 is TGTGCCAGCAGCTTACAACAGTTGTCTGGAAACACCATATATTTT.

J is TRBJ1-1 and V is TRBV5-4; TRBD1 might be the D (6 bases). V was trimmed by 4 bases and J by 3 bases, leaving 16 bases between them. Germline V CDR1 and CDR2: SGHNT, YYREEE (reference sequence). The CDR3 sequence is 15 residues long. CDR3 sequence reads: CASSDQGPADTEAFF. CDR3 coding DNA: TGTGCCAGCAGCGATCAGGGGCCGGCGGACACTGAAGCTTTCTTT.

This sequence joins TRBV27 and TRBJ2-5, with 7 bases aligning to TRBD1. The CDR3 covers 16 residues. V dropped 3 bases and J dropped 3; count of bases not matched to a gene: 10. Germline lookup yields CDR1 MNHEY and CDR2 SMNVEV (reference sequence). The chain's CDR3 is CASSFGPQGREETQYF. In DNA, the CDR3 is TGTGCCAGCAGTTTTGGTCCACAGGGGCGGGAAGAGACCCAGTACTTC.

This rearrangement joins TRBV6-5 to TRBJ1-1, with 10 bases lining up with TRBD1. The trim removed 7 bases at V and 3 bases at J, leaving 2 bases unmatched. Germline V lookup: CDR1 MNHEY, CDR2 SVGAGI. CDR3 size: 13 residues. The CDR3 protein is CASIDRGHTEAFF. DNA for the CDR3: TGTGCCAGCATCGACAGGGGGCACACTGAAGCTTTCTTT.

The chain links TRBV7-9 to TRBJ2-6; D might be TRBD1 (5 bases). V dropped 5 bases and J dropped 2 bases, with 10 bases sitting between them. The CDR3 is 15 residues long. Germline V gene data show CDR1 as SEHNR and CDR2 as FQNEAQ (reference sequence). The CDR3 spells CASSPQGPGANVLTF. DNA of the CDR3: TGTGCCAGCAGCCCCCAGGGCCCTGGGGCCAACGTCCTGACTTTC.